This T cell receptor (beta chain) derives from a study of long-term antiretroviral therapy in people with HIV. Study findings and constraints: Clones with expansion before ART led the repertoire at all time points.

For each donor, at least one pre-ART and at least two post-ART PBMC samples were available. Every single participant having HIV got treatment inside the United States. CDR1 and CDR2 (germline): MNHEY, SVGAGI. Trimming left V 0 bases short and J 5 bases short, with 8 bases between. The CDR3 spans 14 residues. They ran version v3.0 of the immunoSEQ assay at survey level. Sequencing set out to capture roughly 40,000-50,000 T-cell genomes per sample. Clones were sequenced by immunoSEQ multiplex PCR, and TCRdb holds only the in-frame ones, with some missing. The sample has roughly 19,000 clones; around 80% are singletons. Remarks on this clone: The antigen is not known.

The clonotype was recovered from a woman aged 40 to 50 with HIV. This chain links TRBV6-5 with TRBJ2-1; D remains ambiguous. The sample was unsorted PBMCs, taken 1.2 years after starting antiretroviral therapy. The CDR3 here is CASSYSSVHNEQFF. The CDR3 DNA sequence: TGTGCCAGCAGTTACTCGAGCGTGCACAATGAGCAGTTCTTC.